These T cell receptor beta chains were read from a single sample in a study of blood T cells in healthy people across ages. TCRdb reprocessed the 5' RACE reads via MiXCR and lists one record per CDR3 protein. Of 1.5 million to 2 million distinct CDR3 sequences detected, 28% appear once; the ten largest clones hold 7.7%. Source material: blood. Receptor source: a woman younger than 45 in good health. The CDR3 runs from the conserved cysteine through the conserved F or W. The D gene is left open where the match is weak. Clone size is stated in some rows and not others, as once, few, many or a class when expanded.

CDR3 protein: CASSVRADSGGYTF; CDR3 DNA: TGTGCCAGCAGTGTCAGGGCCGACTCGGGTGGCTACACCTTC; clone size: NA; V gene: TRBV12-3/TRBV12-4; J gene: TRBJ1-2; D gene: NA
CDR3 protein: CASRQGMVNTKAFF; CDR3 DNA: TGTGCCAGCAGACAAGGGATGGTGAACACTAAAGCTTTCTTT; clone size: NA; V gene: TRBV6-5; J gene: TRBJ1-1; D gene: NA
CDR3 protein: CSGRGQGISTQYF; CDR3 DNA: TGCAGTGGTAGAGGACAGGGGATAAGTACGCAGTATTTT; clone size: few; V gene: TRBV20-1; J gene: TRBJ2-3; D gene: TRBD1
CDR3 protein: CASSLGAGVYTDTQYF; CDR3 DNA: TGTGCCAGCAGCTTGGGAGCGGGAGTGTACACAGATACGCAGTATTTT; clone size: few; V gene: TRBV5-8; J gene: TRBJ2-3; D gene: TRBD2
CDR3 protein: CASSLSFTGTHIYEQYF; CDR3 DNA: TGTGCCAGCAGCTTATCATTTACGGGGACCCACATATACGAGCAGTACTTC; clone size: many; V gene: TRBV7-4; J gene: TRBJ2-7; D gene: NA
CDR3 protein: CASSLSLGEKLFF; CDR3 DNA: TGTGCCAGCAGCTTAAGTTTGGGTGAAAAACTGTTTTTT; clone size: few; V gene: TRBV7-2; J gene: TRBJ1-4; D gene: NA
CDR3 protein: CASSRQNYGYTF; CDR3 DNA: TGTGCCAGCAGCCGACAGAACTATGGCTACACCTTC; clone size: many; V gene: TRBV2; J gene: TRBJ1-2; D gene: NA
CDR3 protein: CASSQDLGQRQFF; CDR3 DNA: TGCGCCAGCAGCCAAGACTTGGGACAGAGACAGTTCTTC; clone size: NA; V gene: TRBV4-3; J gene: TRBJ2-1; D gene: TRBD1
CDR3 protein: CSGEKGSLNTEAFF; CDR3 DNA: TGCAGCGGCGAAAAAGGGAGTCTGAACACTGAAGCTTTCTTT; clone size: NA; V gene: TRBV29-1; J gene: TRBJ1-1; D gene: NA
CDR3 protein: CASSFRGGDNSPLHF; CDR3 DNA: TGTGCCAGCAGTTTTCGGGGAGGGGATAATTCACCCCTCCACTTT; clone size: NA; V gene: TRBV12-3/TRBV12-4; J gene: TRBJ1-6; D gene: NA
CDR3 protein: CASSRDSRPGELFF; CDR3 DNA: TGTGCCAGCAGTCGGGACAGTCGGCCCGGGGAGCTGTTTTTT; clone size: NA; V gene: TRBV6-5; J gene: TRBJ2-2; D gene: TRBD1
CDR3 protein: CSVQKGATEAFF; CDR3 DNA: TGCAGCGTACAAAAGGGGGCCACTGAAGCTTTCTTT; clone size: NA; V gene: TRBV29-1; J gene: TRBJ1-1; D gene: TRBD1
CDR3 protein: CASSLAAGVGAEQFF; CDR3 DNA: TGTGCCAGCAGCTTAGCAGCGGGAGTAGGGGCTGAGCAGTTCTTC; clone size: NA; V gene: TRBV7-7; J gene: TRBJ2-1; D gene: TRBD2
CDR3 protein: CASSFGGGGDIQYF; CDR3 DNA: TGTGCCAGCAGCTTCGGTGGGGGCGGTGACATTCAGTACTTC; clone size: NA; V gene: TRBV7-9; J gene: TRBJ2-4; D gene: NA
CDR3 protein: CSARSRSGAGEETQYF; CDR3 DNA: TGCAGTGCTAGATCCAGGAGCGGAGCGGGAGAAGAGACCCAGTACTTC; clone size: many; V gene: TRBV20-1; J gene: TRBJ2-5; D gene: TRBD2
CDR3 protein: CASSPQTRGTGELFF; CDR3 DNA: TGCGCCAGCAGCCCCCAGACTAGAGGCACCGGGGAGCTGTTTTTT; clone size: NA; V gene: TRBV4-1; J gene: TRBJ2-2; D gene: NA
CDR3 protein: CASSRSFRSDTQYF; CDR3 DNA: TGTGCCAGCAGCCGGTCTTTCCGTTCAGATACGCAGTATTTT; clone size: NA; V gene: TRBV7-9; J gene: TRBJ2-3; D gene: NA
CDR3 protein: CASSSLSSRTDTQYF; CDR3 DNA: TGTGCCAGCAGCTCCCTGTCCTCTCGCACAGATACGCAGTATTTT; clone size: NA; V gene: TRBV7-9; J gene: TRBJ2-3; D gene: NA
CDR3 protein: CASSPPTATNEKLFF; CDR3 DNA: TGTGCCAGCTCACCACCGACAGCAACTAATGAAAAACTGTTTTTT; clone size: few; V gene: TRBV18; J gene: TRBJ1-4; D gene: NA
CDR3 protein: CSVSPGQGTEKLFF; CDR3 DNA: TGCAGCGTCTCGCCGGGACAGGGGACTGAAAAACTGTTTTTT; clone size: many; V gene: TRBV29-1; J gene: TRBJ1-4; D gene: TRBD1
CDR3 protein: CSAPTGGQQYF; CDR3 DNA: TGCAGTGCTCCTACCGGGGGACAACAGTACTTC; clone size: few; V gene: TRBV20-1; J gene: TRBJ2-5; D gene: NA
CDR3 protein: CSGKSMRPNGDEQYF; CDR3 DNA: TGCAGTGGAAAATCTATGAGACCCAACGGGGACGAGCAGTACTTC; clone size: NA; V gene: TRBV20-1; J gene: TRBJ2-7; D gene: NA
CDR3 protein: CASSYSRGRGNNSPLHF; CDR3 DNA: TGTGCCAGCAGTTACTCGAGGGGGAGGGGGAATAATTCACCCCTCCACTTT; clone size: NA; V gene: TRBV6-6; J gene: TRBJ1-6; D gene: NA
CDR3 protein: CASSLVTGSNQPQHF; CDR3 DNA: TGTGCCAGCAGCTTAGTTACGGGTAGCAATCAGCCCCAGCATTTT; clone size: NA; V gene: TRBV7-2; J gene: TRBJ1-5; D gene: NA
CDR3 protein: CASSRSTSGTGGVGYGYTF; CDR3 DNA: TGTGCCAGCAGCCGTTCGACATCCGGGACAGGGGGCGTGGGTTATGGCTACACCTTC; clone size: NA; V gene: TRBV27; J gene: TRBJ1-2; D gene: TRBD1
CDR3 protein: CAWTQGGAMDGYTF; CDR3 DNA: TGTGCCTGGACCCAGGGGGGGGCGATGGATGGCTACACCTTC; clone size: once; V gene: TRBV30; J gene: TRBJ1-2; D gene: TRBD1
CDR3 protein: CARRASGRAYEQYF; CDR3 DNA: TGTGCCCGCAGGGCTAGCGGGAGGGCCTACGAGCAGTACTTC; clone size: NA; V gene: TRBV12-3/TRBV12-4; J gene: TRBJ2-7; D gene: TRBD2
CDR3 protein: CSVGTGGNIQYF; CDR3 DNA: TGCAGCGTTGGCACAGGGGGAAACATTCAGTACTTC; clone size: many; V gene: TRBV29-1; J gene: TRBJ2-4; D gene: TRBD1
CDR3 protein: CASSSLGQFHSGNTIYF; CDR3 DNA: TGTGCCAGCAGTTCCCTTGGACAGTTCCACTCTGGAAACACCATATATTTT; clone size: NA; V gene: TRBV27; J gene: TRBJ1-3; D gene: NA
CDR3 protein: CASSPQRGSMNTEAFF; CDR3 DNA: TGTGCCAGCTCACCCCAAAGGGGATCAATGAACACTGAAGCTTTCTTT; clone size: NA; V gene: TRBV18; J gene: TRBJ1-1; D gene: NA
CDR3 protein: CASSLSGQENEQFF; CDR3 DNA: TGTGCCAGCAGCTTATCGGGACAGGAAAATGAGCAGTTCTTC; clone size: few; V gene: TRBV7-9; J gene: TRBJ2-1; D gene: TRBD1
CDR3 protein: CASSYGLAYTDTQYF; CDR3 DNA: TGTGCCAGCAGTTACGGGCTAGCTTACACAGATACGCAGTATTTT; clone size: few; V gene: TRBV6-6; J gene: TRBJ2-3; D gene: NA
CDR3 protein: CASSVAGIYTDTQYF; CDR3 DNA: TGTGCCAGCAGCGTAGCGGGGATCTACACAGATACGCAGTATTTT; clone size: NA; V gene: TRBV12-3/TRBV12-4; J gene: TRBJ2-3; D gene: TRBD2
CDR3 protein: CASSPNRDRPQHF; CDR3 DNA: TGTGCCAGTAGCCCCAACAGGGATCGGCCCCAGCATTTT; clone size: few; V gene: TRBV19; J gene: TRBJ1-5; D gene: NA
CDR3 protein: CASGCQGNNSPLHF; CDR3 DNA: TGTGCTAGTGGTTGTCAAGGGAATAATTCACCCCTCCACTTT; clone size: NA; V gene: TRBV12-5; J gene: TRBJ1-6; D gene: NA
CDR3 protein: CASSSLDRSPLHF; CDR3 DNA: TGTGCCAGCAGTTCCCTGGACCGATCACCCCTCCACTTT; clone size: many; V gene: TRBV12-3/TRBV12-4; J gene: TRBJ1-6; D gene: NA
CDR3 protein: CSARPIQLLDEKLFF; CDR3 DNA: TGCAGTGCTAGACCTATACAGCTACTGGATGAAAAACTGTTTTTT; clone size: many; V gene: TRBV20-1; J gene: TRBJ1-4; D gene: NA
CDR3 protein: CASSPTGTRDEKLFF; CDR3 DNA: TGTGCCAGCAGCCCCACCGGGACAAGGGATGAAAAACTGTTTTTT; clone size: few; V gene: TRBV14; J gene: TRBJ1-4; D gene: NA
CDR3 protein: CASSLGRTGLRERYEQYF; CDR3 DNA: TGTGCCAGCAGCTTAGGCCGGACGGGACTTAGGGAGCGGTACGAGCAGTACTTC; clone size: few; V gene: TRBV7-2; J gene: TRBJ2-7; D gene: NA
CDR3 protein: CSVEDVLYEQYF; CDR3 DNA: TGCAGCGTTGAGGACGTCCTTTACGAGCAGTACTTC; clone size: many; V gene: TRBV29-1; J gene: TRBJ2-7; D gene: NA
CDR3 protein: CSAGGDHYGYTF; CDR3 DNA: TGCAGTGCTGGGGGGGACCACTATGGCTACACCTTC; clone size: NA; V gene: TRBV20-1; J gene: TRBJ1-2; D gene: NA
CDR3 protein: CASSSFRTSGGFYEQYF; CDR3 DNA: TGCGCCAGCAGCTCATTTAGGACTAGCGGGGGGTTCTACGAGCAGTACTTC; clone size: NA; V gene: TRBV5-1; J gene: TRBJ2-7; D gene: TRBD2
CDR3 protein: CSARDLGLAYNEQFF; CDR3 DNA: TGCAGTGCTAGAGATTTGGGACTGGCCTACAATGAGCAGTTCTTC; clone size: NA; V gene: TRBV20-1; J gene: TRBJ2-1; D gene: NA
CDR3 protein: CASSSEGRSEQYF; CDR3 DNA: TGTGCCAGCAGTTCGGAGGGTAGGAGCGAGCAGTACTTC; clone size: many; V gene: TRBV2; J gene: TRBJ2-7; D gene: NA
CDR3 protein: CATSREGGGSYEQYF; CDR3 DNA: TGTGCCACCAGCCGTGAAGGGGGTGGGAGCTACGAGCAGTACTTC; clone size: many; V gene: TRBV15; J gene: TRBJ2-7; D gene: NA
CDR3 protein: CASSDRGQNTGELFF; CDR3 DNA: TGTGCCAGCAGCGACAGGGGGCAAAACACCGGGGAGCTGTTTTTT; clone size: NA; V gene: TRBV5-4; J gene: TRBJ2-2; D gene: TRBD1
CDR3 protein: CASSNPTGQGTDTQYF; CDR3 DNA: TGCGCCAGCAGCAACCCGACAGGACAGGGCACAGATACGCAGTATTTT; clone size: few; V gene: TRBV5-1; J gene: TRBJ2-3; D gene: TRBD1
CDR3 protein: CASSRTGTPRETQYF; CDR3 DNA: TGTGCCAGCAGCCGAACCGGGACGCCGCGGGAGACCCAGTACTTC; clone size: many; V gene: TRBV28; J gene: TRBJ2-5; D gene: NA
CDR3 protein: CATQTGGISTEAFF; CDR3 DNA: TGTGCCACCCAGACAGGGGGTATTAGCACTGAAGCTTTCTTT; clone size: NA; V gene: TRBV10-3; J gene: TRBJ1-1; D gene: TRBD1
CDR3 protein: CSARSLSGTSYNEQFF; CDR3 DNA: TGCAGTGCTAGATCCCTGAGCGGGACGTCCTACAATGAGCAGTTCTTC; clone size: NA; V gene: TRBV20-1; J gene: TRBJ2-1; D gene: TRBD2
CDR3 protein: CASSQQGQHIGQYF; CDR3 DNA: TGTGCCAGCAGCCAACAGGGACAGCATATAGGGCAGTACTTC; clone size: many; V gene: TRBV7-9; J gene: TRBJ2-7; D gene: TRBD1
CDR3 protein: CASSPVLADNEQFF; CDR3 DNA: TGTGCCAGCTCACCAGTCCTAGCGGACAATGAGCAGTTCTTC; clone size: many; V gene: TRBV18; J gene: TRBJ2-1; D gene: TRBD2